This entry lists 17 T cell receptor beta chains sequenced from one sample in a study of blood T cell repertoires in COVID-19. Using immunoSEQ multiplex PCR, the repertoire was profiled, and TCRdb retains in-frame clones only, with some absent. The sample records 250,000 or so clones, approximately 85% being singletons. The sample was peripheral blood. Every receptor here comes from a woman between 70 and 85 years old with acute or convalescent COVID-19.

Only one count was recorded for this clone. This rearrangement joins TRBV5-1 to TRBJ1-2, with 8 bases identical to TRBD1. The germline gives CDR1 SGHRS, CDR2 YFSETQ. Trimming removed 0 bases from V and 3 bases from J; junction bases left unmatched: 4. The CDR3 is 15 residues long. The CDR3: CASSLEGRGHYGYTF. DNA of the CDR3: TGCGCCAGCAGCTTGGAGGGCAGGGGGCACTATGGCTACACCTTC.

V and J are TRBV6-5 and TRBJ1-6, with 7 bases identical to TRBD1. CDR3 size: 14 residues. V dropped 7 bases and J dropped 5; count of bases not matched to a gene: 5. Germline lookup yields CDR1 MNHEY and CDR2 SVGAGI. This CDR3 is CASTDRANNSPLHF. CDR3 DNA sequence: TGTGCCAGCACCGACAGGGCGAATAATTCACCCCTCCACTTT.

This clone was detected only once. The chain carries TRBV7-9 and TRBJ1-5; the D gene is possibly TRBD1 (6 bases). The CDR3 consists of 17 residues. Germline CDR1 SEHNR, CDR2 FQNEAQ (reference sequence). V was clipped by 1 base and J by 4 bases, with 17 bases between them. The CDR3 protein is CASSLGVGHGGNQPQHF. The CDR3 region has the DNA TGTGCCAGCAGCTTAGGGGTGGGACACGGTGGGAATCAGCCCCAGCATTTT.

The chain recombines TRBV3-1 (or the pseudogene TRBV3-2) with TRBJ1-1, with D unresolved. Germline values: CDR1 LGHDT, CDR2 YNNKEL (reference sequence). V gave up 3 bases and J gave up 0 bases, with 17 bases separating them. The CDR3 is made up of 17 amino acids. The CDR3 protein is CASSQLNSRPVNTEAFF. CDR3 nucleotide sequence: TGTGCCAGCAGCCAGCTTAACAGCCGACCTGTGAACACTGAAGCTTTCTTT.

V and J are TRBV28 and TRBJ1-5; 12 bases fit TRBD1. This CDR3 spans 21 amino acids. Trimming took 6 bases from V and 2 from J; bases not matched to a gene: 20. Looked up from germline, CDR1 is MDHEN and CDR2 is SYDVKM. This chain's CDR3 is CASSPVKSGTGGVIGNQPQHF. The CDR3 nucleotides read TGTGCCAGCAGCCCAGTAAAATCCGGGACAGGGGGCGTTATTGGCAATCAGCCCCAGCATTTT.

CDR3 nucleotide sequence: TGTGCCAGCAGTCCCGGACAGGGGACAAACTATGGCTACACCTTC. Amino acid sequence: CASSPGQGTNYGYTF. This chain links TRBV27 with TRBJ1-2; 9 nucleotides match TRBD1. V was clipped by 5 bases and J by 2 bases; unmatched bases: 6. Germline CDR1 reads MNHEY; CDR2 reads SMNVEV (reference sequence). The CDR3 covers 15 residues.

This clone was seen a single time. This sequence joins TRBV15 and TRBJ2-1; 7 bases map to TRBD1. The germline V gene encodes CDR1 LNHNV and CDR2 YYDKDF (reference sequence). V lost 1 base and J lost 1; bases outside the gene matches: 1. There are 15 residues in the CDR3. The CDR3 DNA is TGTGCCACCAGCAGAGGACAGGGTTCCTACAATGAGCAGTTCTTC. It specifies CATSRGQGSYNEQFF.

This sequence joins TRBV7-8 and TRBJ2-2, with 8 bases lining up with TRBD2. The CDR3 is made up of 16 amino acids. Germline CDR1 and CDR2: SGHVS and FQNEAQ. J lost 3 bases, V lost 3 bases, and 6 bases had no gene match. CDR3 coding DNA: TGTGCCAGCAGCTTCCCGGGGGGGGTTGACACCGGGGAGCTGTTTTTT. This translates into CASSFPGGVDTGELFF. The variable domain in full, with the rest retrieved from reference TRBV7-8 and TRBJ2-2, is GAGVSQSPRYKVAKRGQDVALRCDPISGHVSLFWYQQALGQGPEFLTYFQNEAQLDKSGLPSDRFFAERPEGSVSTLKIQRTQQEDSAVYLCASSFPGGVDTGELFFGEGSRLTVL.

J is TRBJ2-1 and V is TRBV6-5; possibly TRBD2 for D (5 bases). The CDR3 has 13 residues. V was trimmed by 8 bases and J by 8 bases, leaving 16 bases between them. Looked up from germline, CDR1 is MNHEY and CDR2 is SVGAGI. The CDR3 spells CASLKSGGYEQFF. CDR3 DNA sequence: TGTGCCAGCCTGAAGTCCGGAGGCTATGAGCAGTTCTTC.

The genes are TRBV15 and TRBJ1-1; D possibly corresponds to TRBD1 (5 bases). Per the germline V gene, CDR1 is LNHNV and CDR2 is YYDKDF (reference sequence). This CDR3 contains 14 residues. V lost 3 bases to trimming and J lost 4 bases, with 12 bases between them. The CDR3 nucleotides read TGTGCCACCAGCAGTAGGGGAGGACTCACTGAAGCTTTCTTT. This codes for CATSSRGGLTEAFF.

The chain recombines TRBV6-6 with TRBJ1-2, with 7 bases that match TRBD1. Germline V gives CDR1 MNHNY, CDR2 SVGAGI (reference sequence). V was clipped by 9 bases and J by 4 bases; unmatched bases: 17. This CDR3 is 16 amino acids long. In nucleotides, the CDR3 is TGTGCCAGTCAGAAGGGTATAACTGGACAGGTCTATGGCTACACCTTC. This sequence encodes CASQKGITGQVYGYTF.

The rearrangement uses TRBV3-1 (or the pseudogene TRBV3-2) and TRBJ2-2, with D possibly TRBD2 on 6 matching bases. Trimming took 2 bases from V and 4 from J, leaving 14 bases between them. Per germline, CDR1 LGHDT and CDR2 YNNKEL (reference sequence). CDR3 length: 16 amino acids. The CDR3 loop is CASSQKRVVPTGELFF. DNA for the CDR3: TGTGCCAGCAGCCAAAAGCGGGTAGTTCCCACCGGGGAGCTGTTTTTT.

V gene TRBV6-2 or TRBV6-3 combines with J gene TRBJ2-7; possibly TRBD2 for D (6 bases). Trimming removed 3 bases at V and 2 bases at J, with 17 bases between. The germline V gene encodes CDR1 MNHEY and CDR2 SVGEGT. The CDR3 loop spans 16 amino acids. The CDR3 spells CASSYFGGTMAYEQYF. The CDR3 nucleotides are TGTGCCAGCAGTTATTTTGGGGGGACCATGGCCTACGAGCAGTACTTC.

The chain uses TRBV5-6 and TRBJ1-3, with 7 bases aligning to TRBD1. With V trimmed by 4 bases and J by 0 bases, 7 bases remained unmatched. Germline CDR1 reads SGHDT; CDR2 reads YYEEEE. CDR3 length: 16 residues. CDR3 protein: CASSPGGLSSGNTIYF. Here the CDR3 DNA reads TGTGCCAGCAGCCCAGGGGGGCTAAGCTCTGGAAACACCATATATTTT.

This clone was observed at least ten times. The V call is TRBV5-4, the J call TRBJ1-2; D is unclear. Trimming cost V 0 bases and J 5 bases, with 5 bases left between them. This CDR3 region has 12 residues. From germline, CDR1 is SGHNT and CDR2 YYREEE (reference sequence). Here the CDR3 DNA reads TGTGCCAGCAGCTTGGAACAGTATGGCTACACCTTC. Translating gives CASSLEQYGYTF.

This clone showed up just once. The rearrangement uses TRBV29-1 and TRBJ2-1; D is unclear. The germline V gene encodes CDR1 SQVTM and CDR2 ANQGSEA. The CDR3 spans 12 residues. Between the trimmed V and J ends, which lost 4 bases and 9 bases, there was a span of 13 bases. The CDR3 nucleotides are TGCAGCGTTGGTGGGTGGGCGATTGAGCAGTTCTTC. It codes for CSVGGWAIEQFF.

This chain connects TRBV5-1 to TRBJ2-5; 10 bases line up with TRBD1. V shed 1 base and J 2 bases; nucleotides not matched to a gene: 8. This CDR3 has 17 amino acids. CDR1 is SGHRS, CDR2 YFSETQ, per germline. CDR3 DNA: TGCGCCAGCAGCTTGACCCCCCGGACAGGGGGGCAAGAGACCCAGTACTTC. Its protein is CASSLTPRTGGQETQYF. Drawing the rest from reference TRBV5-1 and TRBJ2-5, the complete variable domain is KAGVTQTPRYLIKTRGQQVTLSCSPISGHRSVSWYQQTPGQGLQFLFEYFSETQRNKGNFPGRFSGRQFSNSRSEMNVSTLELGDSALYLCASSLTPRTGGQETQYFGPGTRLLVL.